This record concerns one TCR beta chain sequence. Original processing notes: Estimated nucleated cell counts came from reference gene primer amplification. Data came from immunoSEQ multiplex PCR; TCRdb stores just in-frame clones and leaves some out. The V and J calls and clone size are taken from that table; D and trimming were inferred from the DNA. The table has 130,000 to 150,000 clones, around 83% seen once. These data come from a study of blood T cell repertoires in COVID-19. The overall study: Collection of acute and convalescent COVID-19 samples took place in the United States, Italy and Spain. T cells, B-cell-depleted T cells, or PBMCs provided the cDNA or gDNA that served as material.

The CDR3 is 14 residues long. Germline V lookup: CDR1 SEHNR, CDR2 FQNEAQ (reference sequence). The J segment lost 6 bases and the V segment lost 5 bases, leaving 5 bases of the junction unmatched. The TCR originated in a woman aged 45-60 years in a cohort sampled during active or convalescent COVID-19. Sequences were obtained from peripheral blood. This chain uses TRBV7-9 with TRBJ2-1, with TRBD2 matching 9 bases. CDR3 loop: CASSVGTSSNEQFF. In nucleotides, the CDR3 is TGTGCCAGCAGCGTCGGGACTAGCAGCAATGAGCAGTTCTTC.